This T cell receptor beta chain is from a study of shared clonotypes between healthy human individuals. Study findings and constraints: Relative to clonotypes present in all four donors, those not shared had lower generation probabilities.

Profiling relied on immunoSEQ multiplex PCR, and the TCRdb table lists in-frame clones only, not all of them. The sample records around 700,000 clones, about 91% being singletons. Naive CD8 cells lacked CD45RO, underwent positive selection for CCR7 and left out terminally differentiated effector memory CD45RA+ cells. Adults of Caucasian background living in Nashville, Tennessee made up all donors. In the case of this clone: Its target is unknown.

V was pared by 6 bases and J by 8 bases, with 21 bases between. CDR3 length: 15 residues. From germline, CDR1 is SGHNT and CDR2 YYREEE (reference sequence). The sequence was collected from a man aged 30-40 years in good health. Sequenced input: naive CD8+ T cells sorted from blood. V is TRBV5-4 and J is TRBJ2-1; D possibly corresponds to TRBD2 (5 bases). The CDR3 sequence: CASNSPGGRKDEQFF. The CDR3 DNA is TGTGCCAGCAACTCACCTGGTGGGAGAAAGGATGAGCAGTTCTTC.